The T cell receptor (beta chain) under discussion was sequenced for a study of T cell repertoires in cytomegalovirus infection. This CDR3 is 17 amino acids long. V lost 4 bases, J lost 0 bases, and 9 bases stayed unmatched. Germline CDR1 is SGHRS and CDR2 is YFSETQ. This clonotype was observed many times. TCRdb recomputed calls from the reads with MiXCR, one row per CDR3 protein. The data show 450,000 to 600,000 distinct CDR3 sequences, about 11% seen once. The chain combines TRBV5-1 with TRBJ2-4, with 8 bases that match TRBD2. The source is a human donor in good health (CMV status not recorded). Some clones in this sample may be carry-over from other donors' samples. Sequenced: PBMCs. CDR3 region: CASSAGLASIAKNIQYF. In DNA form, the CDR3 reads TGCGCCAGCAGCGCCGGACTAGCTTCCATAGCCAAAAACATTCAGTACTTC.